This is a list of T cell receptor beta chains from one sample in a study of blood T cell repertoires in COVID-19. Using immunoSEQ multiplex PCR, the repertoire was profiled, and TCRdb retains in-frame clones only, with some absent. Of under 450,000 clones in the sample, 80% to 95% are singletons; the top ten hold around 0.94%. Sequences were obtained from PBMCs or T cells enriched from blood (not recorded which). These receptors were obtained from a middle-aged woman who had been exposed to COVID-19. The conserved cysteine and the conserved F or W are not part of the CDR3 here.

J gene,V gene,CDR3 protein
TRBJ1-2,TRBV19,ASSIDRAPYGYT
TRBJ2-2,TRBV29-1,SVDVGRGINTGELF
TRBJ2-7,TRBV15,ATSRTRTGGRYEQY
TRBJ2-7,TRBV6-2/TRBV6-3,ASSKTRDRDNEQY
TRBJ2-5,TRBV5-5,ASSLYLAGGRETQY
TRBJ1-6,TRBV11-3,ASSKSRGSPLH
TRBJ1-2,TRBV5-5,ASSPIFGTDYGYT
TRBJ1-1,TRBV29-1,SVDPMNTEAF
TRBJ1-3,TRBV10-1,ASSRDREENTIY
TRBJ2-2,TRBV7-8,ASSRREGLTGELF
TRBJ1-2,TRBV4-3,ASSQDFQGARGYT
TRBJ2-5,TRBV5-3,ARSLAVGFGGTQY
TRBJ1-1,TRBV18,ASSPGQGALGWTEAF
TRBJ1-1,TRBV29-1,SVGRENTEAF
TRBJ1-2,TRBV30,AWGGTGTGIFNYGYT
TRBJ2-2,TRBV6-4,ASSDSNGLDFNTGELF
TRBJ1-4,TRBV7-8,ASSATGVLNEKLF
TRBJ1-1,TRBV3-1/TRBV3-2,ASSRDRGLDTEAF
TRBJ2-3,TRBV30,AWSTNQGVSQY
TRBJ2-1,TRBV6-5,ASSYVAGNEQF
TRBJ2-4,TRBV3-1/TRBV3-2,ASMRAGGRNIQY
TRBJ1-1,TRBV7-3,ASSQQGAVTEAF
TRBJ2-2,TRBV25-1,ASSETSYLPNTGELF
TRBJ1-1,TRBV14,ASSQDPGQGDMNTEAF
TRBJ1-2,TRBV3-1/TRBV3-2,ASSPTRQGGYT
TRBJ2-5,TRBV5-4,ASSLGTAQETQY
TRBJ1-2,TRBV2,ASSTQTGGIGYT
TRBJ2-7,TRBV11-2,ASALTQGNYEQY